Listed here are 18 T cell receptor beta chains from one sample, sequenced in a study of sequential checkpoint blockade in melanoma. Some clones are missing from TCRdb's copy, which holds only in-frame ones; the method was immunoSEQ multiplex PCR. Of some 6,000 clones in the sample, under 25% were seen once. Described treatment: randomized to nivolumab then ipilimumab (arm A) or the reverse (arm B). Sequenced here: tumor tissue (inferred from file names), sampled from a patient given nivolumab and ipilimumab in sequence. The receptors were gathered from a human donor with melanoma.

V is TRBV9 and J is TRBJ2-5, with unresolved D. The CDR3 spans 14 residues. CDR1 SGDLS and CDR2 YYNGEE come from the germline V gene. The V gene lost 5 bases and the J gene lost 1 base, with 12 bases spanning the gap. CDR3 residues: CASSENRLQETQYF. The CDR3 region has the DNA TGTGCCAGCAGTGAAAACAGACTCCAAGAGACCCAGTACTTC.

The chain links TRBV6-8 to TRBJ1-3; D gene ambiguous. CDR3 length: 13 residues. V shed 5 bases and J shed 0 bases, with 5 bases lying between them. Looked up from germline, CDR1 is MNHGY and CDR2 is SAAAGT. The CDR3 nucleotides read TGTGCCAGCAGTCAAGTCTCTGGAAACACCATATATTTT. As protein: CASSQVSGNTIYF.

In this sample, this clone is medium-sized (0.01 to 0.1%). The chain recombines TRBV6-8 with TRBJ1-1; D gene ambiguous. V lost 10 bases to trimming and J lost 3 bases, with 15 bases between them. Germline lookup yields CDR1 MNHGY and CDR2 SAAAGT. This CDR3 has 13 amino acids. The CDR3 DNA follows: TGTGCCACCCAGTCCGTGGAGGACACTGAAGCTTTCTTT. It is translated as CATQSVEDTEAFF.

This clone was counted only a few times. The chain links TRBV6-8 to TRBJ2-5, with 8 positions matching TRBD1. Trimming took 3 bases from V and 4 from J; bases not matched to a gene: 1. Per the germline V gene, CDR1 is MNHGY and CDR2 is SAAAGT. The CDR3 covers 13 residues. CDR3 nucleotides: TGTGCCAGCAGTTATACAGGGGGAGAGACCCAGTACTTC. Encoded protein: CASSYTGGETQYF.

The chain recombines TRBV10-2 with TRBJ2-7, with 13 bases fitting TRBD2. CDR3 length: 15 amino acids. V shed 7 bases and J 5 bases; nucleotides not matched to a gene: 8. Per germline, CDR1 WSHSY and CDR2 SAAADI. CDR3 sequence reads: CASTNPGLAGNEQYF. In DNA, the CDR3 is TGCGCCAGCACCAACCCGGGACTAGCGGGAAACGAGCAGTACTTC.

This clone was seen repeatedly, ten times or more. J is TRBJ1-2 and V is TRBV7-2, with 9 bases aligning to TRBD1. The ends lost 3 bases at V and 6 bases at J; junction bases unmatched: 2. Per germline, CDR1 SGHTA and CDR2 FQGNSA. The CDR3 runs to 13 residues. The CDR3 loop is CASSFTGGDGYTF. In nucleotides, the CDR3 is TGTGCCAGCAGCTTCACAGGGGGCGATGGCTACACCTTC. The full variable domain, rest sourced from reference TRBV7-2 and TRBJ1-2, is GAGVSQSPSNKVTEKGKDVELRCDPISGHTALYWYRQSLGQGLEFLIYFQGNSAPDKSGLPSDRFSAERTGGSVSTLTIQRTQQEDSAVYLCASSFTGGDGYTFGSGTRLTVV.

This chain uses TRBV23-1 with TRBJ2-3; the D is unclear. TRBV23-1 is labeled an ORF, and its function is uncertain. The CDR3 is made up of 15 amino acids. Trimming removed 3 bases at V and 0 bases at J, with 10 bases between. CDR3 amino acids: CASSHPRLSTDTQYF. The CDR3 DNA is TGCGCCAGCAGTCATCCCCGACTGAGCACAGATACGCAGTATTTT.

This clone was picked up a small number of times. J is TRBJ2-2 and V is TRBV6-8; unclear D gene. Deletions cut 6 bases from V and 1 base from J, with 9 bases between. Germline V gene lookup returns CDR1 MNHGY and CDR2 SAAAGT. The length of the CDR3 is 14 residues. CDR3: CASSRTVNTGELFF. CDR3 sequence (DNA): TGTGCCAGCAGCCGGACGGTGAACACCGGGGAGCTGTTTTTT.

By its share, this clone is medium-sized (0.01 to 0.1%). The chain has TRBV19 and TRBJ1-2; D is ambiguous. V was cut by 3 bases and J by 8 bases, with 10 bases left in between. Germline CDR1 and CDR2: LNHDA and SQIVND (reference sequence). The CDR3 has 12 residues. CDR3 protein: CASSMEGWGYTF. CDR3 coding DNA: TGTGCCAGTAGTATGGAGGGTTGGGGCTACACCTTC.

The chain combines TRBV6-8 with TRBJ2-1, with no clear D. With 2 bases removed from V and 6 bases from J, the gap between germline ends came to 23 bases. The CDR3 loop spans 18 amino acids. Germline CDR1 reads MNHGY; CDR2 reads SAAAGT. CDR3: CASSYNTINNDIINEQFF. CDR3 nucleotides: TGTGCCAGCAGTTACAACACGATTAATAATGACATAATCAATGAGCAGTTCTTC.

This clone was seen more than once but under ten times. The chain employs TRBV9 and TRBJ1-1; 9 bases align to TRBD1. Trimming at V came to 3 bases and at J to 1 base, leaving 10 bases not matched to a gene. Germline assignment: CDR1 SGDLS and CDR2 YYNGEE. This CDR3 comprises 17 residues. Here the CDR3 DNA reads TGTGCCAGCAGCGCTTCCCGACAGGGGGTGAGGAACACTGAAGCTTTCTTT. It is translated as CASSASRQGVRNTEAFF.

This clone was detected only a few times. The V call is TRBV11-3, the J call TRBJ2-6, with TRBD1 matching 8 bases. Germline CDR1 and CDR2: SGHNT and YENEEA. This CDR3 spans 17 amino acids. Trimming at V came to 5 bases and at J to 3 bases, leaving 9 bases not matched to a gene. CDR3 amino acids: CASSHGQGRGGANVLTF. The DNA of the CDR3 is TGTGCCAGCAGCCACGGACAGGGAAGAGGTGGGGCCAACGTCCTGACTTTC.

This clone was detected a few times. This sequence joins TRBV11-3 and TRBJ1-5; D is possibly TRBD1 (6 bases). Looked up from germline, CDR1 is SGHNT and CDR2 is YENEEA. The CDR3 is 17 amino acids. V was pared by 5 bases and J by 4 bases, with 21 bases between. The CDR3 region has the DNA TGTGCCAGCAGCCCCGACCGAACAGGGTGGGGTAATCAGCCCCAGCATTTT. Translation: CASSPDRTGWGNQPQHF.

This chain joins TRBV5-1 and TRBJ1-4; 7 bases line up with TRBD1. J was trimmed by 7 bases and V by 4 bases; bases with no gene match: 7. The CDR3 covers 14 residues. Germline V gives CDR1 SGHRS, CDR2 YFSETQ. The CDR3 reads CASSPGGSSEKLFF. The DNA of the CDR3 is TGCGCCAGCAGCCCAGGGGGTTCGAGTGAAAAACTGTTTTTT.

The V call is TRBV11-3, the J call TRBJ1-2; D unresolved. The CDR3 extends over 15 amino acids. CDR1 SGHNT and CDR2 YENEEA come from the germline V gene. The germline V and J ends were trimmed by 0 bases and 4 bases, with 12 bases remaining between them. CDR3 sequence reads: CASSLEGQTSYGYTF. The CDR3 nucleotides are TGTGCCAGCAGCTTAGAGGGCCAGACCAGCTATGGCTACACCTTC.

The V call is TRBV14, the J call TRBJ1-1; the D is unclear. Trimming shortened V by 3 bases and J by 1 base, and 18 bases separated the two germline ends. Germline CDR1 and CDR2: SGHDN and FVKESK. This CDR3 region has 17 residues. CDR3 in amino acids: CASSHTASRGGNTEAFF. CDR3 nucleotides: TGTGCCAGCAGCCATACCGCTTCAAGAGGCGGGAACACTGAAGCTTTCTTT.

The chain joins TRBV6-8 to TRBJ2-1; 11 positions agree with TRBD2. The CDR3 spans 17 residues. Trimming cost V 7 bases and J 10 bases; bases outside gene matches: 18. The germline V gene has CDR1 MNHGY and CDR2 SAAAGT. The CDR3: CASTSGTGLASGGEQFF. CDR3 in DNA: TGTGCCAGCACGTCCGGGACAGGGTTGGCTAGCGGGGGGGAGCAGTTCTTC.

The chain links TRBV11-3 to TRBJ2-7, with TRBD2 matching over 8 bases. V shed 3 bases and J 2 bases; nucleotides not matched to a gene: 3. Germline V gene sequence: CDR1 SGHNT, CDR2 YENEEA. CDR3 size: 14 residues. In DNA, the CDR3 is TGTGCCAGCAGCTTGGGGCGGGGGGCCTACGAGCAGTACTTC. Residues: CASSLGRGAYEQYF.